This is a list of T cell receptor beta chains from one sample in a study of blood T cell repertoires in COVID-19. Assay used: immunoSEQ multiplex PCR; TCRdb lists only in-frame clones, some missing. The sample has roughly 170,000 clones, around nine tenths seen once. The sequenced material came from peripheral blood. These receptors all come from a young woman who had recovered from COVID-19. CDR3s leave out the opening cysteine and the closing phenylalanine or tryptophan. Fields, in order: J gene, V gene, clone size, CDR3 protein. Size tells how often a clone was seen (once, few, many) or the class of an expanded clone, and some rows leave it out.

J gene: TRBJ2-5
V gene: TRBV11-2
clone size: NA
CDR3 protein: ASSLEAETQY

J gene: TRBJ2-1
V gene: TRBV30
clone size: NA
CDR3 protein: AWHRSGRASSYNEQF

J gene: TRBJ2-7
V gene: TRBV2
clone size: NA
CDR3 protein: ASSDGVGEQY

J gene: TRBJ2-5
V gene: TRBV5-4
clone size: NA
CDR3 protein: ASSFSTGREY

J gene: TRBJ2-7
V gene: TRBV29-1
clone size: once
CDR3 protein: SVEGSAYEQY

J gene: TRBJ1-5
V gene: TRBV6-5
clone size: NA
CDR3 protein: ASSYSTEGGQPQH

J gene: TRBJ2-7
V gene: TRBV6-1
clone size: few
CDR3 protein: ASSGQEHYEQY

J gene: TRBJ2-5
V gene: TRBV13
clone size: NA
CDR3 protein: ASSFLRSAQY

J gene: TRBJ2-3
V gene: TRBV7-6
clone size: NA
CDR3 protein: ASSLRTGGTDTQY

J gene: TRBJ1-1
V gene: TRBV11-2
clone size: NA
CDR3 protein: ASSSDEGQLMAF

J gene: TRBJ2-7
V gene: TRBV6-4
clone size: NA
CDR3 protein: ASWGTTGSSYEQY

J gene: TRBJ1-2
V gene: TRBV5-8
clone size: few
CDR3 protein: ASKRAASRGYT

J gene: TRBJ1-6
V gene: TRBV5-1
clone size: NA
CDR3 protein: ASSLVRQGAMSSYNSPLH

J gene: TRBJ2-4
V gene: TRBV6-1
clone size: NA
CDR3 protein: ASSEGLLSNGHIQY

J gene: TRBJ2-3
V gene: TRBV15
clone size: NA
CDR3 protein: ATSRDETSTDTQY

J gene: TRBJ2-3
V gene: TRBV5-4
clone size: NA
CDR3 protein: ASSLGGYYTDTQY

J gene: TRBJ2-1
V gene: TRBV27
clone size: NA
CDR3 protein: ASSSVPPSARTNNEQF

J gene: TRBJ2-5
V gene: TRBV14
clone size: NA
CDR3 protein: ASSRGLAGAYFQETQY

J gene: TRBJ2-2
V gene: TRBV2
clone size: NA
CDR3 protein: ASSDPGRTGELF

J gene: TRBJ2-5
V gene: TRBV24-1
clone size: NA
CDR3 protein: ATSTQKTGRETQY

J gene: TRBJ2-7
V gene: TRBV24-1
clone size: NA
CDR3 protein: ATSDSGISYEQY

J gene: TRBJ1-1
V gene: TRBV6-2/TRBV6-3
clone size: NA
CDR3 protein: ASSPSGQGNTEAF

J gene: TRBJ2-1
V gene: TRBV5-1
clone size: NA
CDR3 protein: ASSLSAYNEQF

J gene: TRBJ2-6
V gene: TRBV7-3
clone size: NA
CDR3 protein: ASSLNRLSSGANVLT

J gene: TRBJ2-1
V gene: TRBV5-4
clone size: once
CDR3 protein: ASSLRRSGSGLDEQF